This passage covers 19 T cell receptor beta chains from one sample sequenced in a study of cytomegalovirus exposure and HLA in healthy donors. Researchers ran the PCR with 60 Vbeta and 13 Jbeta primers. This table comes from immunoSEQ multiplex PCR, and its TCRdb copy is limited to in-frame clones, with some not included. The sample lists about 43,000 clones, around 64% seen once, with about 8.5% in the top ten. Input material: PBMCs. These receptors came from a human donor in good health.

V gene TRBV19 combines with J gene TRBJ1-2; D not resolved. The CDR3 sequence is 13 residues long. Germline V lookup: CDR1 LNHDA, CDR2 SQIVND (reference sequence). The ends were cut back, 7 bases at V and 3 bases at J, with 12 bases in the middle. The CDR3 DNA reads TGTGCCAGTACGGCCGAGGACTACTATGGCTACACCTTC. It translates to CASTAEDYYGYTF.

V gene TRBV30 combines with J gene TRBJ2-1, with D possibly being TRBD1 (7 bases). This CDR3 has 16 amino acids. Trimming removed 3 bases from V and 4 bases from J, with 19 bases in between. Germline V gene data show CDR1 as GTSNPN and CDR2 as SVGIG (reference sequence). Here the CDR3 reads CAWSGLTGRTYNEQFF. DNA of the CDR3: TGTGCCTGGAGCGGTTTGACAGGGAGGACATACAATGAGCAGTTCTTC.

This chain uses TRBV7-9 with TRBJ2-3; possible D gene TRBD1, 6 bases. Trimming stripped 3 bases from V and 0 bases from J, with 7 bases between. This CDR3 spans 14 amino acids. Germline values: CDR1 SEHNR, CDR2 FQNEAQ (reference sequence). The CDR3 reads CASSLQGSTDTQYF. DNA for the CDR3: TGTGCCAGCAGCTTGCAGGGGAGCACAGATACGCAGTATTTT.

CDR3 DNA sequence: TGCGCCAGCAGCCCCGACAGGATCACCGGGGAGCTGTTTTTT. Amino acid sequence: CASSPDRITGELFF. The genes are TRBV5-1 and TRBJ2-2, with D tentatively TRBD1 (6 bases). The CDR3 extends over 14 amino acids. Germline CDR1 SGHRS, CDR2 YFSETQ. V was clipped by 4 bases and J by 4 bases, with 11 bases between them.

The chain combines TRBV6-5 with TRBJ2-1; 9 bases are a match to TRBD2. V dropped 1 base and J dropped 6; count of bases not matched to a gene: 4. CDR3 size: 15 residues. Germline lookup yields CDR1 MNHEY and CDR2 SVGAGI. CDR3 coding DNA: TGTGCCAGCAGTTACTTGCGGGGGGGCCCCAATGAGCAGTTCTTC. This codes for CASSYLRGGPNEQFF.

In this sample, this clone turned up a few times. This chain uses TRBV28 with TRBJ1-4, with unresolved D. The germline V and J ends were trimmed by 5 bases and 3 bases, with 16 bases remaining between them. The CDR3 covers 16 residues. CDR1 and CDR2 (germline): MDHEN, SYDVKM. CDR3 nucleotides: TGTGCCAGCAGTCCGGAGAGAAGGTTGGCTAATGAAAAACTGTTTTTT. Encoded protein: CASSPERRLANEKLFF.

The genes are TRBV1 and TRBJ1-2. TRBV1 is described as a pseudogene. The CDR3 is 20 residues long. The CDR3 sequence is CTSSQGADRPQFSLNYGYTF. CDR3 nucleotides: TGCACCAGCAGCCAAGGAGCGGACCGACCCCAATTCAGCCTTAACTATGGCTACACCTTC.

The rearrangement joins TRBV6-5 to TRBJ1-5, with no clear D. This CDR3 has 15 amino acids. Looked up from germline, CDR1 is MNHEY and CDR2 is SVGAGI. The V end was cut by 2 bases, the J end by 2 bases, with 10 bases between. CDR3 residues: CASSYGGNGNQPQHF. In DNA, the CDR3 is TGTGCCAGCAGTTACGGCGGTAATGGCAATCAGCCCCAGCATTTT.

The J gene is TRBJ1-2, the V gene TRBV9, with D tentatively TRBD1 (6 bases). Between the trimmed V and J ends, which lost 0 bases and 4 bases, there was a span of 13 bases. The germline V gene encodes CDR1 SGDLS and CDR2 YYNGEE. CDR3 length: 15 amino acids. Written as DNA, the CDR3 is TGTGCCAGCAGCGTAGACAGGGCCTTAGGCTATGGCTACACCTTC. Translated, it gives CASSVDRALGYGYTF. Together with reference TRBV9 and TRBJ1-2, the CDR3 gives the full variable domain: DSGVTQTPKHLITATGQRVTLRCSPRSGDLSVYWYQQSLDQGLQFLIQYYNGEERAKGNILERFSAQQFPDLHSELNLSSLELGDSALYFCASSVDRALGYGYTFGSGTRLTVV.

The chain recombines TRBV30 with TRBJ2-5, with D possibly TRBD2 on 7 matching bases. The length of the CDR3 is 15 residues. V gave up 2 bases and J gave up 6 bases, with 19 bases separating them. CDR1 and CDR2 from the germline V gene are GTSNPN and SVGIG (reference sequence). DNA of the CDR3: TGTGCCTGGAGTTTGGGTGGGGGGGCCGGGAAGACCCAGTACTTC. This encodes CAWSLGGGAGKTQYF.

This clone was seen a single time. This chain links TRBV28 with TRBJ1-4; D uncertain. Per the germline V gene, CDR1 is MDHEN and CDR2 is SYDVKM. This CDR3 comprises 14 residues. V shed 4 bases and J shed 2 bases, with 8 bases lying between them. The CDR3 nucleotides read TGTGCCAGCAGTTCCCCAAGCACTAATGAAAAACTGTTTTTT. Its protein product is CASSSPSTNEKLFF.

This sequence joins TRBV6-6 and TRBJ1-3; 9 bases agree with TRBD1. Germline loops: CDR1 MNHNY, CDR2 SVGAGI (reference sequence). The CDR3 covers 16 residues. V lost 6 bases and J lost 4; bases outside the gene matches: 10. The DNA of the CDR3 is TGTGCCAGCAGACCTCTACAGGGGGCAGACGGAAACACCATATATTTT. It encodes CASRPLQGADGNTIYF.

The chain recombines TRBV7-8 with TRBJ2-7, with TRBD1 matching 8 bases. In germline, CDR1 is SGHVS, CDR2 FQNEAQ. The CDR3 has 16 amino acids. Trimming at V came to 1 base and at J to 0 bases, leaving 5 bases not matched to a gene. CDR3 residues: CASSLGWDRSSYEQYF. In DNA form, the CDR3 reads TGTGCCAGCAGCTTAGGGTGGGACAGGAGCTCCTACGAGCAGTACTTC.

There are a few counts of this clone. The V call is TRBV28, the J call TRBJ2-2; TRBD1 matches at 7 bases. Germline V CDR1 and CDR2: MDHEN, SYDVKM. This CDR3 contains 15 residues. V trimming: 3 bases; J trimming: 4 bases; junction bases outside the gene matches: 5. CDR3 sequence (DNA): TGTGCCAGCAGTTTCAACAGGGGCGCCACCGGGGAGCTGTTTTTT. Protein sequence: CASSFNRGATGELFF.

This chain links TRBV6-1 with TRBJ1-6; possible D gene TRBD1, 5 bases. CDR3 length: 15 residues. Germline values: CDR1 MNHNS, CDR2 SASEGT. Trimming removed 4 bases at V and 7 bases at J, with 14 bases between. The CDR3 coding sequence is TGTGCCAGCAGTGGGAGGGGTCAAAGGAATTCACCCCTCCACTTT. Translating it yields CASSGRGQRNSPLHF.

The chain joins TRBV5-1 to TRBJ2-7; D is ambiguous. CDR3 length equals 14 residues. Trimming stripped 0 bases from V and 3 bases from J, with 10 bases between. Looked up from germline, CDR1 is SGHRS and CDR2 is YFSETQ. The CDR3 loop is CASSLDPSFYEQYF. In nucleotides, the CDR3 is TGCGCCAGCAGCTTGGATCCTTCTTTCTACGAGCAGTACTTC.

The chain recombines TRBV29-1 with TRBJ1-2, with 10 nucleotides matching TRBD1. Unmatched junction bases numbered 14, after V lost 2 bases and J lost 8 bases. Germline lookup yields CDR1 SQVTM and CDR2 ANQGSEA. The CDR3 spans 16 residues. The CDR3 spells CSVELLRGQGLGGYTF. As DNA, the CDR3 is TGCAGCGTTGAATTATTGAGGGGACAGGGGTTAGGAGGCTACACCTTC.

The CDR3 coding sequence is TGTGCCAGCAGCTCACAAGTCTCTGGAAACACCATATATTTT. Amino acid sequence: CASSSQVSGNTIYF. The chain has TRBV11-2 and TRBJ1-3; D gene unclear. CDR1 and CDR2 from the germline V gene are SGHAT and FQNNGV. There are 14 residues in the CDR3. Trimming cost V 4 bases and J 0 bases, with 7 bases left between them. Full variable domain (remainder filled in from reference TRBV11-2 and TRBJ1-3): EAGVAQSPRYKIIEKRQSVAFWCNPISGHATLYWYQQILGQGPKLLIQFQNNGVVDDSQLPKDRFSAERLKGVDSTLKIQPAKLEDSAVYLCASSSQVSGNTIYFGEGSWLTVV.

This chain joins TRBV27 and TRBJ2-7; TRBD1 agrees at 9 bases. CDR1 and CDR2 (germline): MNHEY, SMNVEV (reference sequence). This CDR3 has 15 amino acids. Trimming removed 2 bases from V and 3 bases from J; junction bases left unmatched: 5. Written as DNA, the CDR3 is TGTGCCAGCAGTTTAATAGGGACAGGGATCTACGAGCAGTACTTC. Its translation: CASSLIGTGIYEQYF.